These T cell receptor beta chains were read from a single sample in a study of control samples from healthy donors and cancer patients. Generated by immunoSEQ multiplex PCR, the TCRdb table keeps only in-frame clones and is missing some. The sample has about 150,000 clones, 93% seen once. Sequencing input: blood. These receptor sequences come from a man aged 18-30 years in good health. Each CDR3 is given with its conserved first and last residue. Fields, in order: D gene, clone size, V gene, J gene, CDR3 DNA, CDR3 protein. A D gene is named only where the DNA matches it firmly. Size is omitted from some rows. Given values are once, few, many or a class for expanded clones.

>-|-|TRBV5-4|TRBJ1-5
TGTGCCAGCAGCTTGGATGGGTTTAGTAATCAGCCCCAGCATTTT
CASSLDGFSNQPQHF
>-|-|TRBV27|TRBJ1-5
TGTGCCAGCAGTTCCCTCCCGGGTTCCAATCAGCCCCAGCATTTT
CASSSLPGSNQPQHF
>-|-|TRBV10-3|TRBJ2-1
TGTGCCATCAGTGAGTCCCGACTAGAAGTTTCCTACAATGAGCAGTTCTTC
CAISESRLEVSYNEQFF
>-|-|TRBV6-5|TRBJ2-2
TGTGCCAGCAGTAAAACCGGGGAGCTGTTTTTT
CASSKTGELFF
>-|-|TRBV30|TRBJ1-1
TGTGCCTGGAGACAGAACACTGAAGCTTTCTTT
CAWRQNTEAFF
>TRBD1|-|TRBV10-3|TRBJ1-1
TGTGCCATCAGAGCCGGGACAGGGACAACTGATGGTACTGAAGCTTTCTTT
CAIRAGTGTTDGTEAFF
>-|-|TRBV13|TRBJ1-2
TGTGCCAGCAGCTTAGGGATCTTAGGCTACACCTTC
CASSLGILGYTF
>TRBD1|-|TRBV4-3|TRBJ1-5
TGCGCCAGCAGCCAGGGACAGGGGTTCGGGGACCAGCATTTT
CASSQGQGFGDQHF
>-|once|TRBV27|TRBJ2-7
TGTGCCAGCAGTTTTGGCAGATCCTACGAGCAGTACTTC
CASSFGRSYEQYF
>TRBD1|-|TRBV20-1|TRBJ1-1
TGCAGTGCTAGTATGGGACAGGGGAACACTGAAGCTTTCTTT
CSASMGQGNTEAFF
>-|-|TRBV30|TRBJ2-2
TGTGCCTGGAGGGCCAGGCACACCGGGGAGCTGTTTTTT
CAWRARHTGELFF
>TRBD1|-|TRBV19|TRBJ1-2
TGTGCCAGTAGTCCCTACACCAATCCCCGGTACCGACTGGGACAGGGAGGGTCTGGCTACACCTTC
CASSPYTNPRYRLGQGGSGYTF
>-|few|TRBV4-2|TRBJ1-5
TGTGCCAGCAGCCCCCGTTTGCAGGGAGATCAGCCCCAGCATTTT
CASSPRLQGDQPQHF
>TRBD1|-|TRBV19|TRBJ1-1
TGTGCCAGTAGCCGTCAGAAGGGGGCCACTGAAGCTTTCTTT
CASSRQKGATEAFF
>-|-|TRBV24-1|TRBJ2-1
TGTGCCACCAGTGGGAAAGGTCTTGGACAGATCTACAATGAGCAGTTCTTC
CATSGKGLGQIYNEQFF
>TRBD2|-|TRBV6-2/TRBV6-3|TRBJ2-5
TGTGCCAGCAGTTATCTGACTAGCGGGAGTCGGGAGACCCAGTACTTC
CASSYLTSGSRETQYF
>-|-|TRBV19|TRBJ1-1
TGTGCCAGTTCCACCGGAGGCAGCATGAACACTGAAGCTTTCTTT
CASSTGGSMNTEAFF
>TRBD1|-|TRBV30|TRBJ2-7
TGTGCCTGGAGCACAGGGGCCTACGAGCAGTACTTC
CAWSTGAYEQYF
>TRBD2|-|TRBV19|TRBJ2-3
TGTGCCAGTAGTTTGGAGGTGCGGGAGATAGCAGATACGCAGTATTTT
CASSLEVREIADTQYF